What follows are 30 T cell receptor beta chains derived from one specimen sequenced in a study of radiotherapy plus CTLA-4 blockade in lung cancer. Using immunoSEQ multiplex PCR, the repertoire was profiled, and TCRdb retains in-frame clones only, with some absent. This sample has about 53,000 clones, with approximately 84% found just once. The material sequenced was peripheral blood, taken from a patient treated with radiotherapy plus ipilimumab. The receptors come from a human donor with non-small cell lung cancer whose response to radiotherapy plus ipilimumab could not be evaluated.

V gene TRBV14 combines with J gene TRBJ1-2, with 12 bases fitting TRBD1. The CDR3 contains 16 residues. V dropped 1 base and J dropped 8; count of bases not matched to a gene: 8. Germline CDR1 and CDR2: SGHDN and FVKESK. For the CDR3, the DNA is TGTGCCAGCAGCCAAGCCCTAGGGACAGGGGGCCGGGGCTACACCTTC. Its protein product is CASSQALGTGGRGYTF.

The chain is built from TRBV5-7 and TRBJ1-1, with D uncertain. TRBV5-7 is labeled an ORF, and its function is uncertain. V was trimmed by 2 bases and J by 6 bases, leaving 17 bases between them. The CDR3 extends over 15 amino acids. The CDR3 loop reads CASSFGQPVRAEAFF. CDR3 sequence (DNA): TGTGCCAGCAGCTTCGGGCAGCCGGTGAGGGCTGAAGCTTTCTTT.

The chain combines TRBV2 with TRBJ1-3, with a tentative D call TRBD1 (5 bases). Trimming took 8 bases from V and 4 from J, leaving 12 bases between them. The CDR3 covers 13 residues. Germline-derived CDR1 and CDR2 are SNHLY and FYNNEI. CDR3 coding DNA: TGTGCCAGCGGGCAGGGTCAAGGAAACACCATATATTTT. Protein sequence: CASGQGQGNTIYF.

The genes are TRBV10-1 and TRBJ2-7; D is perhaps TRBD1 (5 bases). In germline, CDR1 is WNHNN, CDR2 SYGVQD (reference sequence). With 7 bases removed from V and 0 bases from J, the gap between germline ends came to 22 bases. The CDR3 has 17 amino acids. CDR3 sequence: CASISPFRVTGSYEQYF. The CDR3 coding sequence is TGCGCCAGCATTAGCCCTTTTAGGGTTACAGGCTCCTACGAGCAGTACTTC.

The rearrangement uses TRBV7-3 and TRBJ1-2; TRBD1 agrees at 10 bases. The CDR3 has 14 residues. J was trimmed by 2 bases and V by 4 bases; bases with no gene match: 1. Germline lookup yields CDR1 SGHTA and CDR2 FQGTGA. The CDR3, as DNA: TGTGCCAGCAGCTGGGGACAGGGGAACTATGGCTACACCTTC. Protein product: CASSWGQGNYGYTF.

The genes are TRBV11-1 and TRBJ1-4; possible D gene TRBD1, 5 bases. CDR1 SGHAT and CDR2 FQDESV come from the germline V gene (reference sequence). This CDR3 comprises 13 residues. V lost 6 bases and J 8 bases, leaving 13 bases between the germline ends. CDR3 region: CASRRDLREKLFF. The CDR3 nucleotides are TGTGCCAGCAGGCGGGACCTTCGGGAAAAACTGTTTTTT.

The V and J genes are TRBV2 and TRBJ1-3, with D perhaps matching TRBD1 (5 bases). Germline assignment: CDR1 SNHLY and CDR2 FYNNEI. Trimming took 3 bases from V and 2 from J, leaving 11 bases between them. The CDR3 sequence is 15 residues long. CDR3 sequence: CASSDLGGAGNTIYF. For the CDR3, the DNA is TGTGCCAGCAGTGACCTCGGGGGGGCTGGAAACACCATATATTTT.

The chain couples TRBV7-2 to TRBJ1-2; 7 positions match TRBD1. Losses at the gene ends were 3 bases for V and 6 bases for J; bases not matched to a gene: 7. Germline loops: CDR1 SGHTA, CDR2 FQGNSA. This CDR3 contains 14 residues. The CDR3 region is CASSLQTGTDGYTF. CDR3 nucleotide sequence: TGTGCCAGCAGCTTGCAGACAGGGACCGATGGCTACACCTTC.

This chain joins TRBV28 and TRBJ1-5; 10 bases fit TRBD1. CDR3 length: 15 residues. Germline values: CDR1 MDHEN, CDR2 SYDVKM. J was trimmed by 7 bases and V by 5 bases; bases with no gene match: 8. The CDR3 loop reads CASSELTGGGQPQHF. CDR3 sequence (DNA): TGTGCCAGCAGTGAACTGACAGGGGGCGGCCAGCCCCAGCATTTT.

The rearrangement joins TRBV6-1 to TRBJ1-4, with a tentative D call TRBD1 (6 bases). V lost 4 bases, J lost 8 bases, and 17 bases lay in between. Per germline, CDR1 MNHNS and CDR2 SASEGT. The CDR3 covers 15 residues. The CDR3 nucleotides read TGTGCCAGCAGTGCGAAGGGGGGGCGCGGCGAAAAACTGTTTTTT. Encoded protein: CASSAKGGRGEKLFF.

In nucleotides, the CDR3 is TGTGCCAGTAGTAAAGGGACTAGCGGGGAAAGCACAGATACGCAGTATTTT. This sequence encodes CASSKGTSGESTDTQYF. The chain carries TRBV19 and TRBJ2-3, with 13 bases lining up with TRBD2. The CDR3 length is 17 residues. CDR1 is LNHDA, CDR2 SQIVND, per germline (reference sequence). The junction had 4 bases not matched to a gene; V was cut back by 4 bases and J by 0 bases.

The rearrangement links TRBV11-2 to TRBJ2-5; tentative D call: TRBD2 (5 bases). CDR1 is SGHAT and CDR2 is FQNNGV in the germline V gene. There are 12 residues in the CDR3. The germline V and J ends were trimmed by 3 bases and 4 bases, with 6 bases remaining between them. This CDR3 is CASSFAGETQYF. The CDR3 region has the DNA TGTGCCAGCAGCTTTGCGGGAGAGACCCAGTACTTC.

This rearrangement joins TRBV19 to TRBJ1-1; 7 bases match TRBD1. The CDR3 is 15 amino acids. CDR1 and CDR2 (germline): LNHDA, SQIVND (reference sequence). The trim removed 7 bases at V and 6 bases at J, leaving 14 bases unmatched. DNA for the CDR3: TGTGCCAGTACCATGGGGGGCAGGGGGGACTCTGAAGCTTTCTTT. This translates into CASTMGGRGDSEAFF.

V and J are TRBV6-5 and TRBJ1-5; 7 bases match TRBD1. Germline values: CDR1 MNHEY, CDR2 SVGAGI. Trimming took 4 bases from V and 7 from J; bases not matched to a gene: 7. This CDR3 comprises 14 residues. CDR3 coding DNA: TGTGCCAGCAGTTCCCCAGGGGGGAAACAGCCCCAGCATTTT. It encodes CASSSPGGKQPQHF.

V usage is TRBV10-3 and J usage is TRBJ2-1; D possibly corresponds to TRBD2 (5 bases). V was shortened by 4 bases and J by 1 base, with 8 bases between the two germline ends. The germline V gene encodes CDR1 ENHRY and CDR2 SYGVKD. The CDR3 covers 14 residues. CDR3 region: CAISGTLSYNEQFF. CDR3 coding DNA: TGTGCCATCAGTGGGACTCTTTCCTACAATGAGCAGTTCTTC.

The chain combines TRBV5-5 with TRBJ2-1; maybe TRBD2 (5 bases). Trimming took 4 bases from V and 2 from J, leaving 13 bases between them. CDR1 SGHKS and CDR2 YYEKEE come from the germline V gene (reference sequence). The CDR3 contains 15 residues. DNA of the CDR3: TGTGCCAGCAGCCGCGAAGCGGCTACCTACAATGAGCAGTTCTTC. This gives the protein CASSREAATYNEQFF.

V and J are TRBV5-1 and TRBJ2-1; D may be TRBD1 (6 bases). This CDR3 is 16 amino acids long. V gave up 2 bases and J gave up 4 bases, with 16 bases separating them. Per the germline V gene, CDR1 is SGHRS and CDR2 is YFSETQ. In DNA, the CDR3 is TGCGCCAGCAGCTTCCACAGGGATTCCTTTTACAATGAGCAGTTCTTC. As protein: CASSFHRDSFYNEQFF.

In its sample, this clone was seen once. The chain employs TRBV19 and TRBJ2-1; TRBD2 matches 15 bases. Trimming at V came to 6 bases and at J to 5 bases, leaving 5 bases not matched to a gene. The germline CDR1 and CDR2 sequences are LNHDA and SQIVND (reference sequence). The length of the CDR3 is 16 residues. CDR3 amino acids: CASRGTSGRKDNEQFF. CDR3 DNA sequence: TGTGCCAGTAGGGGGACTAGCGGGAGGAAGGACAATGAGCAGTTCTTC.

The chain employs TRBV29-1 and TRBJ2-3; possibly TRBD2 for D (6 bases). Germline V gene sequence: CDR1 SQVTM, CDR2 ANQGSEA. The CDR3 is made up of 14 amino acids. Trimming left V 3 bases short and J 0 bases short, with 10 bases between. Written as DNA, the CDR3 is TGCAGCGTTGACGGGGAGGCCAGCACAGATACGCAGTATTTT. It yields the protein CSVDGEASTDTQYF.

V and J are TRBV5-4 and TRBJ2-1; D perhaps matches TRBD1 (6 bases). CDR3 length: 13 residues. Trimming left V 4 bases short and J 5 bases short, with 10 bases between. CDR1 SGHNT and CDR2 YYREEE come from the germline V gene (reference sequence). This chain's CDR3 is CASSQDRNNEQFF. The CDR3 nucleotides read TGTGCCAGCAGCCAGGACAGAAACAATGAGCAGTTCTTC.

This clone showed up just a few times. This CDR3 reads CAWSGGTGGAEKLFF. The CDR3 DNA is TGTGCCTGGAGTGGCGGGACAGGGGGAGCCGAAAAACTGTTTTTT. The rearrangement uses TRBV30 and TRBJ1-4; 11 nucleotides line up with TRBD1. The CDR3 totals 15 residues. Germline values: CDR1 GTSNPN, CDR2 SVGIG (reference sequence). V trimming: 1 base; J trimming: 8 bases; junction bases outside the gene matches: 6.

This sequence joins TRBV5-4 and TRBJ2-7, with a tentative D call TRBD2 (5 bases). Germline values: CDR1 SGHNT, CDR2 YYREEE (reference sequence). The germline V and J ends were trimmed by 4 bases and 0 bases, with 17 bases remaining between them. The CDR3 is 16 amino acids. The CDR3 nucleotides read TGTGCCAGCAGCGCGGGCCGGGCCCAAAGCTCCTACGAGCAGTACTTC. It codes for CASSAGRAQSSYEQYF.

The chain joins TRBV11-2 to TRBJ2-2; 7 nucleotides line up with TRBD2. The V gene's germline CDR1 is SGHAT and CDR2 FQNNGV. V lost 5 bases to trimming and J lost 5 bases; unmatched junction nucleotides: 11. CDR3 length equals 16 residues. The CDR3 coding sequence is TGTGCCAGCAGCCTGCGGGGCGGGAGCGGGACCGGGGAGCTGTTTTTT. Its translation is CASSLRGGSGTGELFF.

The rearrangement joins TRBV7-3 to TRBJ1-1; no clear D gene. The CDR3 covers 13 residues. CDR1 and CDR2 (germline): SGHTA, FQGTGA. V was shortened by 4 bases and J by 1 base, with 7 bases between the two germline ends. Here the CDR3 reads CASSWAPNTEAFF. The CDR3 DNA is TGTGCCAGCAGCTGGGCACCGAACACTGAAGCTTTCTTT.

This clone was observed a handful of times. The rearrangement links TRBV6-6 to TRBJ2-7; 7 bases line up with TRBD1. The CDR3 has 14 amino acids. The J segment lost 5 bases and the V segment lost 5 bases, leaving 9 bases of the junction unmatched. Germline V gene lookup returns CDR1 MNHNY and CDR2 SVGAGI (reference sequence). The CDR3 coding sequence is TGTGCCAGCAGTACCCGACAGGGTTTAAACGAGCAGTACTTC. Translated, it gives CASSTRQGLNEQYF.

Notes on this clone: At one of its ends the junction is not consistent with the germline gene, which may arise from a read error. CDR3 sequence reads: CASSLGTSRGGLAGNEQFF. In DNA, the CDR3 is TGTGCTAGCAGCTTAGGGACTTCTCGAGGAGGACTAGCGGGCAATGAGCAGTTCTTC. The chain has TRBV7-7 and TRBJ2-1; TRBD2 aligns across 11 bases. The CDR3 covers 19 residues. Germline CDR1 and CDR2: SSHAT and FNYEAQ (reference sequence).

The chain carries TRBV6-5 and TRBJ2-2, with 11 nucleotides matching TRBD2. Trimming cost V 4 bases and J 5 bases; bases outside gene matches: 6. The CDR3 is 16 amino acids. CDR1 MNHEY and CDR2 SVGAGI come from the germline V gene. CDR3 bases: TGTGCCAGCAGTTCGAGACTAGCGGGATTGACCGGGGAGCTGTTTTTT. It specifies CASSSRLAGLTGELFF.

In this sample, this clone turned up a few times. The rearrangement links TRBV7-9 to TRBJ1-2; 7 nucleotides align to TRBD1. CDR3 length: 17 residues. J was trimmed by 4 bases and V by 4 bases; bases with no gene match: 15. Germline CDR1 and CDR2: SEHNR and FQNEAQ (reference sequence). The CDR3 sequence is CASSYPGQRAKGYGYTF. CDR3 DNA sequence: TGTGCCAGCAGCTACCCGGGACAGAGGGCGAAGGGCTATGGCTACACCTTC.

V gene TRBV10-3 combines with J gene TRBJ2-7; D is possibly TRBD2 (5 bases). Germline CDR1 ENHRY, CDR2 SYGVKD. Trimming stripped 11 bases from V and 2 bases from J, with 19 bases between. CDR3 size: 14 residues. The CDR3 region is CAGSPGETPYEQYF. In DNA, the CDR3 is TGTGCCGGGTCACCCGGGGAGACCCCCTACGAGCAGTACTTC.

The chain has TRBV28 and TRBJ1-4; D remains unclear. Germline CDR1 and CDR2: MDHEN and SYDVKM. The length of the CDR3 is 15 residues. V dropped 2 bases and J dropped 4 bases, with 11 bases sitting between them. The CDR3 DNA sequence: TGTGCCAGCAGTTTAAGGAGGCGGAGTAATGAAAAACTGTTTTTT. Translated: CASSLRRRSNEKLFF.